The 31 T cell receptor beta chains in this list originate from one sample, sequenced in a study of cytomegalovirus exposure and HLA in healthy donors. The PCR ran on 60 Vbeta and 13 Jbeta primers. The table came from immunoSEQ multiplex PCR; TCRdb's copy has only in-frame clones and leaves some out. Here the sample spans 160,000 or so clones, roughly 76% being singletons. The sequenced sample was PBMCs. The receptor source for this set is a woman aged 45-65 years in good health and CMV-seronegative.

The chain joins TRBV7-8 to TRBJ1-4; 7 bases align to TRBD1. The trim removed 5 bases at V and 5 bases at J, leaving 17 bases unmatched. Germline assignment: CDR1 SGHVS and CDR2 FQNEAQ. The CDR3 is 18 amino acids. CDR3 DNA: TGTGCCAGCAGCCAATTTACGCCCCCGAGACAGGGAAATGAAAAACTGTTTTTT. This encodes CASSQFTPPRQGNEKLFF.

This chain connects TRBV28 to TRBJ1-2, with D perhaps TRBD1 (5 bases). Trimming stripped 6 bases from V and 7 bases from J, with 15 bases between. The CDR3 is 13 residues long. Germline V lookup: CDR1 MDHEN, CDR2 SYDVKM. The CDR3 is CASSWGGWGGYTF. CDR3 sequence (DNA): TGTGCCAGCAGCTGGGGGGGGTGGGGTGGCTACACCTTC.

This chain uses TRBV5-1 with TRBJ1-1; D is unclear. The CDR3 is made up of 15 amino acids. The germline gives CDR1 SGHRS, CDR2 YFSETQ. Trimming shortened V by 4 bases and J by 1 base, and 14 bases separated the two germline ends. The CDR3 loop reads CASSPTLQQNTEAFF. CDR3 sequence (DNA): TGCGCCAGCAGCCCGACATTGCAGCAGAACACTGAAGCTTTCTTT.

This clone was picked up one time. The V and J genes are TRBV30 and TRBJ2-1; D unresolved. V was cut by 1 base and J by 14 bases, with 15 bases left in between. CDR1 is GTSNPN, CDR2 SVGIG, per germline (reference sequence). The CDR3 extends over 12 amino acids. The DNA of the CDR3 is TGTGCCTGGAGTGAGGCTCCCGGAGTGGAGTTCTTC. Amino acids: CAWSEAPGVEFF.

This clone counts as medium-sized. The gene calls are TRBV25-1 and TRBJ2-2; TRBD1 matches at 10 bases. CDR1 is MGHDK, CDR2 SYGVNS, per germline. The junction had 3 bases not matched to a gene; V was cut back by 5 bases and J by 3 bases. This CDR3 has 15 amino acids. CDR3 DNA: TGTGCCAGCAGTCCCGGGACAGGGGACACCGGGGAGCTGTTTTTT. Translation: CASSPGTGDTGELFF. The variable domain in full, with the rest retrieved from reference TRBV25-1 and TRBJ2-2, is EADIYQTPRYLVIGTGKKITLECSQTMGHDKMYWYQQDPGMELHLIHYSYGVNSTEKGDLSSESTVSRIRTEHFPLTLESARPSHTSQYLCASSPGTGDTGELFFGEGSRLTVL.

This clone has more than one count but fewer than ten. V and J are TRBV6-1 and TRBJ2-3, with D perhaps TRBD1 (5 bases). Germline CDR1 is MNHNS and CDR2 is SASEGT. This CDR3 is 16 amino acids long. Trimming stripped 3 bases from V and 1 base from J, with 14 bases between. For the CDR3, the DNA is TGTGCCAGCAGTGACATAGTGGGCAGGGGCACAGATACGCAGTATTTT. Translating it yields CASSDIVGRGTDTQYF.

This chain links TRBV9 with TRBJ2-1; 9 bases match TRBD2. Germline CDR1 SGDLS, CDR2 YYNGEE. CDR3 length: 17 amino acids. V gave up 4 bases and J gave up 6 bases; unmatched junction bases: 14. This chain's CDR3 is CASSNLGGLAGPNEQFF. The CDR3 DNA follows: TGTGCCAGCAGCAACCTGGGGGGGCTAGCGGGGCCCAATGAGCAGTTCTTC.

The chain combines TRBV27 with TRBJ2-3, with D unresolved. The V end was cut by 5 bases, the J end by 6 bases, with 6 bases between. Germline loops: CDR1 MNHEY, CDR2 SMNVEV (reference sequence). This CDR3 region has 11 residues. CDR3 nucleotides: TGTGCCAGCAGTGGGCCGGATACGCAGTATTTT. Translated: CASSGPDTQYF.

In its sample, this clone was seen once. This sequence joins TRBV21-1 and TRBJ1-5. TRBV21-1 is assigned pseudogene status. This CDR3 has 11 residues. For the CDR3, the DNA is TGTGCCAGCAGGGCGGTTCAGCCCCAGCATTTT. Translation gives CASRAVQPQHF.

The rearrangement joins TRBV7-2 to TRBJ2-7; possibly TRBD1 for D (6 bases). With 3 bases removed from V and 7 bases from J, the gap between germline ends came to 16 bases. Germline lookup yields CDR1 SGHTA and CDR2 FQGNSA. The CDR3 has 14 amino acids. CDR3 region: CASSFRTVTLEQYF. The DNA for the CDR3 is TGTGCCAGCAGCTTTAGGACAGTGACCTTAGAGCAGTACTTC.

The chain links TRBV5-6 to TRBJ1-2; possible D gene TRBD1, 6 bases. Germline CDR1 and CDR2: SGHDT and YYEEEE. The CDR3 length is 15 residues. Between the trimmed V and J ends, which lost 3 bases and 0 bases, there was a span of 12 bases. CDR3 in amino acids: CASSSWGTSNYGYTF. The DNA of the CDR3 is TGTGCCAGCAGCTCCTGGGGGACATCTAACTATGGCTACACCTTC. The variable domain in full, with the rest retrieved from reference TRBV5-6 and TRBJ1-2, is DAGVTQSPTHLIKTRGQQVTLRCSPKSGHDTVSWYQQALGQGPQFIFQYYEEEERQRGNFPDRFSGHQFPNYSSELNVNALLLGDSALYLCASSSWGTSNYGYTFGSGTRLTVV.

For this clone: One junction end does not reproduce the germline sequence, and a read error may be involved. CDR3: CAGSSSRGSYEQYF. The DNA for the CDR3 is TGCGCCGGCAGCTCGTCCAGGGGGTCCTACGAGCAGTACTTC. The chain is built from TRBV5-1 and TRBJ2-7; 7 nucleotides agree with TRBD1. CDR1 SGHRS and CDR2 YFSETQ come from the germline V gene. The CDR3 is 14 residues long.

This sequence joins TRBV4-1 and TRBJ1-2, with unresolved D. The CDR3 sequence is 14 residues long. The V gene's germline CDR1 is MGHRA and CDR2 YSYEKL. Trimming stripped 1 base from V and 3 bases from J, with 9 bases between. The CDR3 DNA reads TGCGCCAGCAGCCAAGTCGGGAGTTACTATGGCTACACCTTC. Protein sequence: CASSQVGSYYGYTF.

This rearrangement joins TRBV7-8 to TRBJ2-5; 9 nucleotides line up with TRBD1. The DNA end favors TRBJ2-7, so the J call may be wrong. Germline V gene lookup returns CDR1 SGHVS and CDR2 FQNEAQ. There are 15 residues in the CDR3. The CDR3 DNA is TGTGCCAGCAGCCTAACAGGGGGCTGGAGCTACGAGCAGTACTTC. Amino acid sequence: CASSLTGGWSYEQYF.

The chain couples TRBV5-1 to TRBJ2-5, with TRBD2 matching over 8 bases. Unmatched junction bases numbered 15, after V lost 3 bases and J lost 5 bases. The CDR3 loop spans 17 amino acids. Germline CDR1 and CDR2: SGHRS and YFSETQ. The CDR3 nucleotides read TGCGCCAGCAGCTCCGGGAGGTATAGCGGGGACCCGGAGACCCAGTACTTC. Translation: CASSSGRYSGDPETQYF.

The rearrangement uses TRBV5-1 and TRBJ2-3; TRBD2 matches 7 bases. The germline CDR1 and CDR2 sequences are SGHRS and YFSETQ. The CDR3 is 14 amino acids. The V and J ends lost 4 bases and 0 bases, in that order; junction bases with no gene match: 2. The CDR3 is CASSISGSTDTQYF. As DNA, the CDR3 is TGCGCCAGCAGCATTAGCGGGAGCACAGATACGCAGTATTTT.

The chain couples TRBV9 to TRBJ1-1; the match to TRBD1 covers 10 bases. The CDR3 runs to 17 residues. Unmatched junction bases numbered 15, after V lost 4 bases and J lost 6 bases. CDR1 SGDLS and CDR2 YYNGEE come from the germline V gene. The CDR3 is CASSLSRDRGVNSEAFF. Written as DNA, the CDR3 is TGTGCCAGCAGCCTTTCCCGGGACAGGGGAGTTAATTCTGAAGCTTTCTTT. The full variable domain, rest sourced from reference TRBV9 and TRBJ1-1, is DSGVTQTPKHLITATGQRVTLRCSPRSGDLSVYWYQQSLDQGLQFLIQYYNGEERAKGNILERFSAQQFPDLHSELNLSSLELGDSALYFCASSLSRDRGVNSEAFFGQGTRLTVV.

As regards this clone: Other DNA sequences in this specimen translate into the identical CDR3. The J gene is TRBJ1-5, the V gene TRBV15; D gene uncertain. This CDR3 comprises 14 residues. Per the germline V gene, CDR1 is LNHNV and CDR2 is YYDKDF (reference sequence). Trimming shortened V by 0 bases and J by 4 bases, and 7 bases separated the two germline ends. Here the CDR3 reads CATSRDRGNQPQHF. Written as DNA, the CDR3 is TGTGCCACCAGCAGAGACCGCGGAAATCAGCCCCAGCATTTT.

This clone has just a few counts. CDR3 protein: CATGDRSGNTIYF. CDR3 sequence (DNA): TGTGCCACGGGAGACCGCTCTGGAAACACCATATATTTT. This chain joins TRBV7-7 and TRBJ1-3; D is undetermined. CDR1 SSHAT and CDR2 FNYEAQ come from the germline V gene (reference sequence). CDR3 length: 13 residues. Trimming took off 10 bases at V and 0 bases at J, with 10 bases between the two ends.

This sequence joins TRBV9 and TRBJ1-2, with 9 bases aligning to TRBD1. Losses at the gene ends were 4 bases for V and 6 bases for J; bases not matched to a gene: 16. The CDR3 loop spans 17 amino acids. Per the germline V gene, CDR1 is SGDLS and CDR2 is YYNGEE. The DNA for the CDR3 is TGTGCCAGCAGCCCCCGGGACAGGGCAGTTTCCTCCCATGGCTACACCTTC. It specifies CASSPRDRAVSSHGYTF.

This chain joins TRBV28 and TRBJ2-7; 9 positions match TRBD1. This CDR3 is built from 16 residues. Per the germline V gene, CDR1 is MDHEN and CDR2 is SYDVKM. The V gene end was trimmed by 2 bases and the J gene end by 5 bases; junction bases not matched to a gene: 10. CDR3 protein: CASSLHPGTGFDEQYF. The CDR3, as DNA: TGTGCCAGCAGTTTACACCCCGGGACAGGGTTTGACGAGCAGTACTTC.

The chain joins TRBV9 to TRBJ2-5; D possibly corresponds to TRBD1 (5 bases). V was pared by 0 bases and J by 7 bases, with 16 bases between. Germline V gene sequence: CDR1 SGDLS, CDR2 YYNGEE. This CDR3 spans 15 amino acids. The CDR3 coding sequence is TGTGCCAGCAGCGTAGACAGGTCCATCCCCCCGACCCAGTACTTC. It translates to CASSVDRSIPPTQYF.

This clone is a singleton in its sample. V is TRBV2 and J is TRBJ1-1; 11 nucleotides agree with TRBD1. The V segment lost 3 bases and the J segment 11 bases; nucleotides outside the gene matches: 5. This CDR3 spans 13 amino acids. Germline V gene sequence: CDR1 SNHLY, CDR2 FYNNEI. The CDR3 nucleotides read TGTGCCAGCAGTGAGTCGGACAGGGGGCCCGCTTTCTTT. Protein: CASSESDRGPAFF.

The chain links TRBV7-2 to TRBJ2-7; TRBD2 aligns across 8 bases. This CDR3 region has 15 residues. Unmatched junction bases numbered 6, after V lost 1 base and J lost 4 bases. Germline V gene data show CDR1 as SGHTA and CDR2 as FQGNSA. CDR3 nucleotides: TGTGCCAGCAGCTTAGATAGCGGGGCCCTTTACGAGCAGTACTTC. Translated, it gives CASSLDSGALYEQYF.

Note on this clone: At one of its ends the junction is not consistent with the germline gene, which may arise from a read error. V gene TRBV11-2 combines with J gene TRBJ1-2, with a possible D match to TRBD1 (5 bases). CDR1 is SGHAT and CDR2 is FQNNGV in the germline V gene. The CDR3 sequence is 15 residues long. CDR3 loop: CASSLGRFSGGIYAF. CDR3 nucleotides: TGTGCCAGCAGCTTAGGGCGCTTCAGTGGGGGGATCTACGCCTTC.

This clone was counted once. The rearrangement links TRBV14 to TRBJ2-3, with 8 positions matching TRBD1. This CDR3 comprises 14 residues. Trimming cost V 6 bases and J 6 bases; bases outside gene matches: 8. Germline-derived CDR1 and CDR2 are SGHDN and FVKESK. CDR3 DNA sequence: TGTGCCAGCAGTCCAGGGGGCCGTAAGGATACGCAGTATTTT. This sequence encodes CASSPGGRKDTQYF.

The J gene is TRBJ2-1, the V gene TRBV7-2; tentatively, D is TRBD2 (5 bases). Germline V gene sequence: CDR1 SGHTA, CDR2 FQGNSA. V was shortened by 4 bases and J by 6 bases, with 10 bases between the two germline ends. The CDR3 loop spans 13 amino acids. The CDR3 bases are TGTGCCAGCAGCTCCGGACTGCCCAATGAGCAGTTCTTC. Translating gives CASSSGLPNEQFF. The full variable domain, completed using reference TRBV7-2 and TRBJ2-1, is GAGVSQSPSNKVTEKGKDVELRCDPISGHTALYWYRQSLGQGLEFLIYFQGNSAPDKSGLPSDRFSAERTGGSVSTLTIQRTQQEDSAVYLCASSSGLPNEQFFGPGTRLTVL.

The V call is TRBV28, the J call TRBJ1-3, with TRBD1 matching over 12 bases. CDR1 is MDHEN, CDR2 SYDVKM, per germline. This CDR3 spans 15 amino acids. With 8 bases clipped from V and 4 bases from J, the junction kept 6 bases outside the gene matches. The CDR3 is CASGTGGLSGNTIYF. In DNA form, the CDR3 reads TGTGCCAGCGGGACAGGGGGCTTATCGGGAAACACCATATATTTT.

The V and J genes are TRBV28 and TRBJ1-1, with no clear D. In germline, CDR1 is MDHEN, CDR2 SYDVKM. The V gene lost 4 bases and the J gene lost 6 bases, with 12 bases spanning the gap. This CDR3 spans 13 amino acids. Here the CDR3 DNA reads TGTGCCAGCAGTTCCCAAAACGGGGCTGAAGCTTTCTTT. Amino acids: CASSSQNGAEAFF.

V usage is TRBV6-1 and J usage is TRBJ2-1; 9 positions match TRBD1. The germline CDR1 and CDR2 sequences are MNHNS and SASEGT. The CDR3 runs to 14 residues. V trimming: 5 bases; J trimming: 6 bases; junction bases outside the gene matches: 5. CDR3 in amino acids: CASSPGQGGNEQFF. The CDR3 DNA reads TGTGCCAGCAGTCCGGGACAGGGTGGCAATGAGCAGTTCTTC.

The chain has TRBV18 and TRBJ1-1; D is perhaps TRBD1 (5 bases). Germline lookup yields CDR1 KGHSH and CDR2 LQKENI. CDR3 size: 13 residues. Trimming took 5 bases from V and 6 from J, leaving 13 bases between them. CDR3 sequence: CASSDEWGAEAFF. For the CDR3, the DNA is TGTGCCAGCTCAGACGAGTGGGGGGCTGAAGCTTTCTTT.